Listed below are T cell receptor beta chains from one sample, sequenced in a study of cytomegalovirus exposure and HLA in healthy donors. Clones were read by immunoSEQ multiplex PCR, and TCRdb kept only the in-frame ones, dropping some. The sample holds some 130,000 clones, 66% seen once. Input material: PBMCs. These receptors were obtained from a human donor in good health. CDR3s include the opening cysteine and the closing phenylalanine or tryptophan. Each record gives: V gene, clone size, J gene, D gene, CDR3 DNA, CDR3 protein. D genes are given only for firm matches. The size field is filled for only some rows; it gives once, few, many or a size class.

v_call: TRBV19
clone_size: NA
j_call: TRBJ2-3
d_call: TRBD2
cdr3_nt: TGTGCCAGTAGTATAAGACGTGAAGAGGCCGGAGGGACTAGCGGGAGGGTAAAAGATACGCAGTATTTT
cdr3_aa: CASSIRREEAGGTSGRVKDTQYF

v_call: TRBV5-4
clone_size: NA
j_call: TRBJ2-1
d_call: NA
cdr3_nt: TGTGCCAGCAGCTCCGGAGGTGCGGGATCCAATGAGCAGTTCTTC
cdr3_aa: CASSSGGAGSNEQFF

v_call: TRBV7-7
clone_size: NA
j_call: TRBJ2-1
d_call: NA
cdr3_nt: TGTGCTAGCAGCTTATCCCCCTCCCCGTACAATGAGCAGTTCTTC
cdr3_aa: CASSLSPSPYNEQFF

v_call: TRBV2
clone_size: NA
j_call: TRBJ1-5
d_call: TRBD1
cdr3_nt: TGTGCCAGCAGTGAACAGACAGGGTTTCAGCAGCCCCAGCATTTT
cdr3_aa: CASSEQTGFQQPQHF

v_call: TRBV5-4
clone_size: NA
j_call: TRBJ2-7
d_call: TRBD2
cdr3_nt: TGTGCCAGCTCCGTTTATATAGCGGGACGACCCCACGAGCAGTACTTC
cdr3_aa: CASSVYIAGRPHEQYF

v_call: TRBV4-1
clone_size: NA
j_call: TRBJ2-3
d_call: TRBD2
cdr3_nt: TGCGCCAGCAGCCAACCTCCTAGCGGGAGGACAGATACGCAGTATTTT
cdr3_aa: CASSQPPSGRTDTQYF

v_call: TRBV9
clone_size: NA
j_call: TRBJ2-7
d_call: NA
cdr3_nt: TGTGCCAGCAGCGTAGGGAGTTCGGCAACTATCGAGCAGTACTTC
cdr3_aa: CASSVGSSATIEQYF

v_call: TRBV27
clone_size: few
j_call: TRBJ2-7
d_call: TRBD2
cdr3_nt: TGTGCCAGCAGTCCCAGGACTAGCGGGGACGAGCAGTACTTC
cdr3_aa: CASSPRTSGDEQYF

v_call: TRBV5-4
clone_size: NA
j_call: TRBJ2-3
d_call: TRBD1
cdr3_nt: TGTGCCAGCAGCTTGGATCTAGGACAGGGGAAGATAGATACGCAGTATTTT
cdr3_aa: CASSLDLGQGKIDTQYF

v_call: TRBV5-6
clone_size: NA
j_call: TRBJ2-5
d_call: NA
cdr3_nt: TGTGCCAGCAGCCCGCCCCGCAGGGTCGAGACCCAGTACTTC
cdr3_aa: CASSPPRRVETQYF

v_call: TRBV7-9
clone_size: once
j_call: TRBJ1-2
d_call: NA
cdr3_nt: TGTGCCAGCAGCTCGGGTGGGTCAGGGTTAGTACCTGGCTACACCTTC
cdr3_aa: CASSSGGSGLVPGYTF

v_call: TRBV5-1
clone_size: NA
j_call: TRBJ2-7
d_call: TRBD2
cdr3_nt: TGCGCCAGCAGCTTGATAGGTCTAGCGGGAGATGCCCCCTACGAGCAGTACTTC
cdr3_aa: CASSLIGLAGDAPYEQYF